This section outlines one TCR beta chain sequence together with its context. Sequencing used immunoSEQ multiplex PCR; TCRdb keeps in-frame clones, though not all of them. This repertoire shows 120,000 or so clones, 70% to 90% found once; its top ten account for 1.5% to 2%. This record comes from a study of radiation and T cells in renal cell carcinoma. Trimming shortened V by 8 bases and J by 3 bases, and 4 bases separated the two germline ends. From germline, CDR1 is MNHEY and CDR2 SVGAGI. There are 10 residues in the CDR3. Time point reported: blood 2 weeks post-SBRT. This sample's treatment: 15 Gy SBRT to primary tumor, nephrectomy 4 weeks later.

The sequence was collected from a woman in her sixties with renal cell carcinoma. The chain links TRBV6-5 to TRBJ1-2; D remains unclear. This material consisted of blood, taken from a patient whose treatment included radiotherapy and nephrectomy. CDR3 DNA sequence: TGTGCCAGCGGTGACTATGGCTACACCTTC. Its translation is CASGDYGYTF.